This T cell receptor (beta chain) was documented in a study of OX40 agonist ivuxolimab in advanced cancers. With regard to this clone: Its specificity is not known.

Autoimmune disease history or systemic immunosuppression barred patients. TCRdb keeps only in-frame clones here, not all; method: immunoSEQ multiplex PCR. The sample includes 60,000 to 65,000 clones, 70% to 90% of them seen just once. Study-level points and caveats: Partial responders at 0.1-3.0 mg/kg had among the lowest clonal expansion. At 0.1 to 3.0 mg/kg and by week 6, clonal expansion occurred in CD4+ and CD8+ blood T cells. Low normalized clonal expansion also occurred in some nonresponding patients.

The V end lost 3 bases, the J end lost 5 bases, and 16 bases lay between the germline ends. Germline CDR1 and CDR2: GTSNPN and SVGIG (reference sequence). This CDR3 comprises 15 residues. Sequenced material: CD4+ or CD8+ T cells sorted from blood, taken in a trial of the OX40 agonist ivuxolimab. The rearrangement uses TRBV30 and TRBJ1-4; D perhaps matches TRBD1 (6 bases). The source of this sequence is an adult with an advanced solid tumor such as melanoma, head and neck, liver or kidney cancer. The CDR3 DNA follows: TGTGCCTGGAGCTTCCCGACAGGTGGGAATGAAAAACTGTTTTTT. Translation gives CAWSFPTGGNEKLFF.